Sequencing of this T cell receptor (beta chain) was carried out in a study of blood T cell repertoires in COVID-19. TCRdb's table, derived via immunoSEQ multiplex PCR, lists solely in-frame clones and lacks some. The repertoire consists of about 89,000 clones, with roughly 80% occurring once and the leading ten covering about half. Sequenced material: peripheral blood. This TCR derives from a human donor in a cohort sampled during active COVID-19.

This CDR3 is CASSLGLNIQYF. Written as DNA, the CDR3 is TGTGCCAGCAGTCTTGGACTAAACATTCAGTACTTC. The chain joins TRBV12-3 or TRBV12-4 to TRBJ2-4; possibly TRBD2 for D (5 bases). Trimming stripped 5 bases from V and 6 bases from J, with 8 bases between. This CDR3 has 12 amino acids.